These T cell receptor beta chains were read from a single sample in a study of follicular helper T cells after annual influenza vaccination. Sequenced by immunoSEQ multiplex PCR; TCRdb stores in-frame clones only, minus some. In the table there are about 15,000 clones, 75% to 85% of which are singletons. The sample was CXCR5- memory CD4+ T cells sorted from blood, taken on the day of influenza vaccination. The origin of the receptors is an adult who received the influenza vaccine. The CDR3 runs from the conserved cysteine through the conserved F or W. The order of the fields is V gene, clone size, J gene, D gene, CDR3 protein, CDR3 DNA. The D gene is left open where the match is weak. Where a row states a size, it is once, few, many or the class of an expanded clone; other rows omit it.

v_call: TRBV4-2; clone_size: .; j_call: TRBJ2-1; d_call: TRBD2; cdr3_aa: CASSQGGGRDNEQFF; cdr3_nt: TGTGCCAGCAGCCAAGGCGGGGGGAGGGACAATGAGCAGTTCTTC
v_call: TRBV19; clone_size: .; j_call: TRBJ1-1; d_call: .; cdr3_aa: CASSIIIFDTEAFF; cdr3_nt: TGTGCCAGTAGTATTATAATCTTCGACACTGAAGCTTTCTTT
v_call: TRBV5-1; clone_size: .; j_call: TRBJ1-1; d_call: TRBD1; cdr3_aa: CASSPQPTGGTEAFF; cdr3_nt: TGCGCCAGCAGCCCACAGCCGACAGGGGGCACTGAAGCTTTCTTT
v_call: TRBV7-8; clone_size: .; j_call: TRBJ1-1; d_call: .; cdr3_aa: CASSLGGGAFF; cdr3_nt: TGTGCCAGCAGCTTGGGGGGAGGAGCTTTCTTT
v_call: TRBV18; clone_size: .; j_call: TRBJ2-2; d_call: .; cdr3_aa: CASSPDLVGELFF; cdr3_nt: TGTGCCAGCTCGCCGGATCTCGTGGGGGAGCTGTTTTTT
v_call: TRBV7-3; clone_size: .; j_call: TRBJ1-1; d_call: .; cdr3_aa: CASSPLGNTEAFF; cdr3_nt: TGTGCCAGCAGCCCTCTAGGGAACACTGAAGCTTTCTTT
v_call: TRBV18; clone_size: .; j_call: TRBJ1-1; d_call: .; cdr3_aa: CASSPQQALNTEAFF; cdr3_nt: TGTGCCAGCTCACCACAGCAGGCGCTGAACACTGAAGCTTTCTTT
v_call: TRBV6-6; clone_size: .; j_call: TRBJ1-2; d_call: .; cdr3_aa: CASQPPLANYGYTF; cdr3_nt: TGTGCCAGCCAGCCCCCGTTAGCTAACTATGGCTACACCTTC
v_call: TRBV5-1; clone_size: .; j_call: TRBJ2-1; d_call: .; cdr3_aa: CASSPSSPADEQFF; cdr3_nt: TGCGCCAGCAGCCCCTCGTCCCCCGCCGATGAGCAGTTCTTC
v_call: TRBV14; clone_size: .; j_call: TRBJ2-5; d_call: .; cdr3_aa: CASRPDGRVGTQYF; cdr3_nt: TGTGCCAGCAGACCGGACGGGCGGGTGGGGACCCAGTACTTC
v_call: TRBV25-1; clone_size: few; j_call: TRBJ1-2; d_call: TRBD1; cdr3_aa: CASSEAQGYGYTF; cdr3_nt: TGTGCCAGCAGTGAAGCACAGGGGTATGGCTACACCTTC
v_call: TRBV12-5; clone_size: once; j_call: TRBJ1-1; d_call: .; cdr3_aa: CASGPRLGQNTEAFF; cdr3_nt: TGTGCTAGTGGCCCACGCCTGGGCCAGAACACTGAAGCTTTCTTT
v_call: TRBV7-9; clone_size: once; j_call: TRBJ1-1; d_call: TRBD1; cdr3_aa: CASGQGQTNTEAFF; cdr3_nt: TGTGCCAGCGGCCAGGGACAGACGAACACTGAAGCTTTCTTT
v_call: TRBV11-2; clone_size: few; j_call: TRBJ1-1; d_call: TRBD1; cdr3_aa: CASSLAGGRMNTEAFF; cdr3_nt: TGTGCCAGCAGCTTAGCAGGGGGCCGAATGAACACTGAAGCTTTCTTT
v_call: TRBV19; clone_size: .; j_call: TRBJ2-1; d_call: TRBD2; cdr3_aa: CASSPAGDSYNEQFF; cdr3_nt: TGTGCCAGTAGCCCAGCGGGGGACTCCTACAATGAGCAGTTCTTC
v_call: TRBV19; clone_size: .; j_call: TRBJ1-1; d_call: TRBD1; cdr3_aa: CARVQGARTEAFF; cdr3_nt: TGTGCCAGAGTACAGGGGGCCCGGACTGAAGCTTTCTTT